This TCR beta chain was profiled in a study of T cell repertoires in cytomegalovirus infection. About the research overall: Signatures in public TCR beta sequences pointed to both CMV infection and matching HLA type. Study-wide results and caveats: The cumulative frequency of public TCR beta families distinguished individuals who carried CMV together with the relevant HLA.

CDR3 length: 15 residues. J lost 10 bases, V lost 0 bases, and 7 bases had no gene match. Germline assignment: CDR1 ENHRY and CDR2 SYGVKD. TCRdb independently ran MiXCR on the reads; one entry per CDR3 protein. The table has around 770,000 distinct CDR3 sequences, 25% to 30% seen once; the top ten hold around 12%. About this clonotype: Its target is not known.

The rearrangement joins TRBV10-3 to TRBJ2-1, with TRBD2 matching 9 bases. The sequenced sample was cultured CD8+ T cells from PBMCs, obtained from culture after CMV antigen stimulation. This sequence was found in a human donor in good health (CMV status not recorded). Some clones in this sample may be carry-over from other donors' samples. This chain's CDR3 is CAISESSSGENEQFF. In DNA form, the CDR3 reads TGTGCCATCAGTGAGTCGTCTAGCGGGGAGAACGAGCAGTTCTTC.